Listed below are T cell receptor beta chains from one sample, sequenced in a study of a mutant IDH1 vaccine in newly diagnosed glioma. Their target antigens are unknown. This table comes from immunoSEQ multiplex PCR, and its TCRdb copy is limited to in-frame clones, with some not included. Of roughly 34,000 clones listed, roughly 90% are singletons. The sample here was PBMCs, taken from a glioma patient whose treatment included an IDH1 peptide vaccine. These receptors came from a woman aged 40 to 49 with glioma. Each CDR3 is given with its conserved first and last residue. A D gene is named only where the DNA matches it firmly.

NA,TRBJ2-1,TRBV27,CASSLIQGGNEQFF,TGTGCCAGCAGTTTAATTCAGGGTGGGAATGAGCAGTTCTTC
NA,TRBJ1-2,TRBV6-5,CASSYSIGDGYTF,TGTGCCAGCAGTTACTCGATCGGGGATGGCTACACCTTC
TRBD2,TRBJ2-7,TRBV5-1,CASSPGTSGALKYEQYF,TGCGCCAGCAGCCCCGGGACTAGCGGGGCCCTTAAGTACGAGCAGTACTTC
NA,TRBJ2-2,TRBV7-2,CASRTLPGELFF,TGTGCCAGCAGGACCCTCCCCGGGGAGCTGTTTTTT
NA,TRBJ1-4,TRBV7-8,CASSLGGTVEKLFF,TGTGCCAGCAGCTTAGGAGGCACGGTGGAAAAACTGTTTTTT
NA,TRBJ2-2,TRBV6-1,CASSATRSTGELFF,TGTGCCAGCAGTGCGACTAGGAGCACCGGGGAGCTGTTTTTT
TRBD1,TRBJ1-1,TRBV5-6,CASSSWRQGAVNTEAFF,TGTGCCAGCAGCTCCTGGAGGCAGGGGGCGGTGAACACTGAAGCTTTCTTT
TRBD1,TRBJ1-4,TRBV11-2,CASSLGGQREKLFF,TGTGCCAGCAGCCTCGGGGGACAGCGTGAAAAACTGTTTTTT
NA,TRBJ1-2,TRBV5-1,CASSLGSQGISGYTF,TGCGCCAGCAGCTTGGGATCACAGGGTATCTCTGGCTACACCTTC
TRBD1,TRBJ1-2,TRBV4-3,CASSPAGGNYGYTF,TGCGCCAGCAGCCCCGCAGGGGGCAACTATGGCTACACCTTC
TRBD2,TRBJ2-4,TRBV9,CASSALTSGSNIQYF,TGTGCCAGCAGCGCTCTAACTAGCGGGAGTAACATTCAGTACTTC
NA,TRBJ1-2,TRBV6-4,CASSDLGAGSGYTF,TGTGCCAGCAGTGACCTTGGGGCAGGGTCCGGCTACACCTTC
TRBD1,TRBJ1-5,TRBV19,CASTDRPGGNQPQHF,TGTGCCAGTACGGACAGGCCCGGTGGCAATCAGCCCCAGCATTTT
TRBD1,TRBJ2-1,TRBV7-9,CASSLGQGDNEQFF,TGTGCCAGCAGCTTAGGTCAGGGGGACAATGAGCAGTTCTTC
NA,TRBJ1-1,TRBV2,CASSEGDLTEAFF,TGTGCCAGCAGTGAAGGGGACCTCACTGAAGCTTTCTTT
NA,TRBJ2-7,TRBV29-1,CSVQDIQQYF,TGCAGCGTCCAGGACATCCAGCAGTACTTC
TRBD2,TRBJ2-1,TRBV5-1,CASQESGLAVNEQFF,TGCGCCAGCCAAGAAAGTGGACTAGCAGTCAATGAGCAGTTCTTC
TRBD1,TRBJ1-1,TRBV5-6,CATSPGLFLGQRNTEAFF,TGTGCCACTTCCCCCGGTTTATTTTTGGGACAGAGGAACACTGAAGCTTTCTTT
TRBD1,TRBJ1-4,TRBV15,CATSITGGTNEKLFF,TGTGCCACCAGCATAACAGGGGGGACTAATGAAAAACTGTTTTTT
NA,TRBJ1-3,TRBV7-2,CASSLQGSGNTIYF,TGTGCCAGCAGCTTACAGGGTTCCGGAAACACCATATATTTT
TRBD1,TRBJ1-2,TRBV5-1,CASSRTGGGDGYTF,TGCGCCAGCAGCCGGACAGGGGGGGGAGATGGCTACACCTTC
NA,TRBJ2-7,TRBV4-1,CASSLTEQSYEQYF,TGCGCCAGCAGCCTAACCGAGCAATCCTACGAGCAGTACTTC